Listed below are T cell receptor beta chains from one sample, sequenced in a study of blood T cell repertoires in COVID-19. The table came from immunoSEQ multiplex PCR; TCRdb's copy has only in-frame clones and leaves some out. The sample consists of around 250,000 clones, more than 75% of them appearing once. The specimen was peripheral blood. All receptors derive from an elderly man with acute or convalescent COVID-19. Both conserved end residues are part of each CDR3. D genes are given only for firm matches. The listing skips clone size in some rows; elsewhere it reads once, few, many or a size class.

DNA,CDR3,V,size,D,J
TGTGCCAGCAGCCGGGGACAGGCGAACACTGAAGCTTTCTTT,CASSRGQANTEAFF,TRBV3-1/TRBV3-2,NA,TRBD1,TRBJ1-1
TGTGCCAGCAGTCGAGAGGGGGTGGGTGGCTACACCTTC,CASSREGVGGYTF,TRBV27,NA,NA,TRBJ1-2
TGTGCCAGCTCGCAGCGGGGACAGCCCCAGCATTTT,CASSQRGQPQHF,TRBV19,NA,NA,TRBJ1-5
TGTGCCAGCAGCGGGGGGAAAGGGAATTTCTATGGCTACACCTTC,CASSGGKGNFYGYTF,TRBV7-2,NA,NA,TRBJ1-2
TGTGCCAGCAGCAAACGGGTAGCCATTAATGAGCAGTTCTTC,CASSKRVAINEQFF,TRBV7-2,NA,NA,TRBJ2-1
TGCAGCGTTGGAGGGACAGCAACTAATGAAAAACTGTTTTTT,CSVGGTATNEKLFF,TRBV29-1,once,TRBD1,TRBJ1-4
TGTGCCAGCAGCAATTCGGAGCAGGAGGCCTACGAGCAGTACTTC,CASSNSEQEAYEQYF,TRBV21-1,NA,NA,TRBJ2-7
TGTGCCAGCTCACCAGAACAGGGGGTAAACACCATATATTTT,CASSPEQGVNTIYF,TRBV18,once,TRBD1,TRBJ1-3
TGTGCCAGCAGTTTATCACCCGGCAGGGTGTACGAGCAGTACTTC,CASSLSPGRVYEQYF,TRBV27,NA,NA,TRBJ2-7
TGTGCCAGCAGCCCGCGACAGGCCGCTAATTCACCCCTCCACTTT,CASSPRQAANSPLHF,TRBV7-2,NA,NA,TRBJ1-6
TGTGCCAGTAGTATAGATGTAACAAAGTCTAGCACGGGTATGAACACTGAAGCTTTCTTT,CASSIDVTKSSTGMNTEAFF,TRBV19,NA,NA,TRBJ1-1
TGCGCCAGCAGCTTGATCGGGGAGGGCCAAGAGACCCAGTACTTC,CASSLIGEGQETQYF,TRBV5-1,NA,TRBD2,TRBJ2-5
TGTGCCAGCAGAGAAATTACAGGGGAAAATCAGCCCCAGCATTTT,CASREITGENQPQHF,TRBV28,NA,TRBD1,TRBJ1-5
TGTGCCAGCAGCTCCAGAACGAACACTGAAGCTTTCTTT,CASSSRTNTEAFF,TRBV3-1/TRBV3-2,NA,NA,TRBJ1-1
TGTGCCAGCAGCCTAGAGAGGAACACTGAAGCTTTCTTT,CASSLERNTEAFF,TRBV13,NA,NA,TRBJ1-1
TGCGCCAGCAGCTTGAGACAGGGATCTGAGCAGTTCTTC,CASSLRQGSEQFF,TRBV5-1,NA,TRBD1,TRBJ2-1
TGTGCCAGCAGCCCCGGGGCGGGGTACTCTGGGGCCAACGTCCTGACTTTC,CASSPGAGYSGANVLTF,TRBV11-2,NA,NA,TRBJ2-6
TGTGCCAGCAGGGGGAGAATGAACACTGAAGCTTTCTTT,CASRGRMNTEAFF,TRBV28,few,NA,TRBJ1-1
TGTGCCAGCAGAAGACAGATGAACACTGAAGCTTTCTTT,CASRRQMNTEAFF,TRBV2,NA,NA,TRBJ1-1
TGTGCCAGCAGCCAATCGGGTGTAAATTCACCCCTCCACTTT,CASSQSGVNSPLHF,TRBV9,once,NA,TRBJ1-6
TGTGCCAGCTCAGCCGTAGCGGGGACTTACAATGAGCAGTTCTTC,CASSAVAGTYNEQFF,TRBV18,once,TRBD2,TRBJ2-1
TGTGCCAGCAGCCTGAGTTCCAACACTGAAGCTTTCTTT,CASSLSSNTEAFF,TRBV7-9,NA,NA,TRBJ1-1
TGTGCCACTCGCGAGTCGGGAACCTACAATGAGCAGTTCTTC,CATRESGTYNEQFF,TRBV6-5,NA,NA,TRBJ2-1
TGTGCCAGCAGCCCGCGGGGGGTCTCCCCGAACACCGGGGAGCTGTTTTTT,CASSPRGVSPNTGELFF,TRBV3-1/TRBV3-2,NA,TRBD2,TRBJ2-2
TGTGCCAGCGTTTGGCCTCTGGGACAGGGGGACAATGAGCAGTTCTTC,CASVWPLGQGDNEQFF,TRBV2,NA,TRBD1,TRBJ2-1
TGTGCCAGTAGTATAGGTCGGAGGGTCTGGGGCACAGATACGCAGTATTTT,CASSIGRRVWGTDTQYF,TRBV19,NA,NA,TRBJ2-3
TGCAGCGTTGGATCAGGTTATGGCTACACCTTC,CSVGSGYGYTF,TRBV29-1,NA,NA,TRBJ1-2
TGTGCCAGCATTAGGGGGGGCGAAGGGGTCCAAGAGACCCAGTACTTC,CASIRGGEGVQETQYF,TRBV3-1/TRBV3-2,NA,NA,TRBJ2-5
TGTGCCAGCAGCCCAACAGGGGGCGGGGAGACCCAGTACTTC,CASSPTGGGETQYF,TRBV11-3,few,TRBD1,TRBJ2-5
TGTGCCAGTAGTACGGGCGGGACAGTCTCTGGGGCCAACGTCCTGACTTTC,CASSTGGTVSGANVLTF,TRBV19,NA,NA,TRBJ2-6
TGTGCCAGCACCGCAATTGGCATCCGGGGGGACTCCTACAATGAGCAGTTCTTC,CASTAIGIRGDSYNEQFF,TRBV28,NA,TRBD2,TRBJ2-1
TGTGCCACCAGCAGAGATCCGGGGGGGAGAAACACCATATATTTT,CATSRDPGGRNTIYF,TRBV15,NA,NA,TRBJ1-3
TGTGCCAGCAGTGCACAGGTGGTCGACTATGGCTACACCTTC,CASSAQVVDYGYTF,TRBV5-4,NA,NA,TRBJ1-2
TGTGCCAGCAGCGTAGCTCAGGGACAGGGGTTGGGTGGCTACACCTTC,CASSVAQGQGLGGYTF,TRBV9,NA,TRBD1,TRBJ1-2
TGTGCCAGCAGCGTGTCTCGAACTAGCGGCTTAGAGACCCAGTACTTC,CASSVSRTSGLETQYF,TRBV9,NA,TRBD2,TRBJ2-5
TGTGCCAGCAGCTTGACAGGCGGGGGTGGCGATGAGCAGTTCTTC,CASSLTGGGGDEQFF,TRBV5-4,few,TRBD2,TRBJ2-1
TGTGCCAGTAGAACCCAGGGGGTTCCGGTGCAGCCCCAGCATTTT,CASRTQGVPVQPQHF,TRBV19,few,TRBD1,TRBJ1-5
TGTGCCAGCAGTAAAGGACAGGGCACAGATACGCAGTATTTT,CASSKGQGTDTQYF,TRBV2,NA,TRBD1,TRBJ2-3
TGTGCCAGCAGCCCAGGACACCTTAACTATGGCTACACCTTC,CASSPGHLNYGYTF,TRBV11-2,NA,NA,TRBJ1-2
TGTGCCAGCAGCGAGACTAGCGGTTTCAATGAGCAGTTCTTC,CASSETSGFNEQFF,TRBV6-5,NA,TRBD2,TRBJ2-1
TGCGCCAGCAGCCCCACGCCCGGGACTCAGCTGCGGGAGCAGTACTTC,CASSPTPGTQLREQYF,TRBV4-1,NA,NA,TRBJ2-7
TGTGCCAGCTCACCACCGCGACAGGGGGTTCTCAATGAGCAGTTCTTC,CASSPPRQGVLNEQFF,TRBV18,NA,TRBD1,TRBJ2-1
TGTGCCACCGGGACAGGGATGCCTGGAAACACCATATATTTT,CATGTGMPGNTIYF,TRBV6-5,NA,TRBD1,TRBJ1-3
TGTGCCAGCAGCTTTGTTAGCGGGGGGCGAGAGACCCAGTACTTC,CASSFVSGGRETQYF,TRBV7-2,NA,TRBD2,TRBJ2-5
TGTGCCAGCAGTTTAGCGGGGAGGGGGGTCGGCGGGGAGCTGTTTTTT,CASSLAGRGVGGELFF,TRBV27,once,NA,TRBJ2-2
TGTGCCACCCGGGACAGACCCTACAATGAGCAGTTCTTC,CATRDRPYNEQFF,TRBV15,NA,TRBD1,TRBJ2-1
TGTGCCAGTAGTATAGGAGGGCTACATCTGAACACTGAAGCTTTCTTT,CASSIGGLHLNTEAFF,TRBV19,few,NA,TRBJ1-1
TGTGCCAGCAGCCAAGGTAGACAGGGGAAAGATCCCCTCCACTTT,CASSQGRQGKDPLHF,TRBV3-1/TRBV3-2,NA,TRBD1,TRBJ1-6
TGCGCCAGCAGCTTTCAGGATCACACAGATACGCAGTATTTT,CASSFQDHTDTQYF,TRBV5-1,NA,NA,TRBJ2-3
TGTGCCAGCAGCTCGGGACTAGCGGGAGGGATTGCCACAGATACGCAGTATTTT,CASSSGLAGGIATDTQYF,TRBV7-6,NA,TRBD2,TRBJ2-3
TGTGCCAGCAGCCCGACAGGGTCAGGGGGCGGCTACACCTTC,CASSPTGSGGGYTF,TRBV6-5,NA,TRBD1,TRBJ1-2
TGTGCCAGCTCACCGCAAGACAGGGCTTCACCCCTCCACTTT,CASSPQDRASPLHF,TRBV18,NA,TRBD1,TRBJ1-6
TGTGCCAGCAGTTACTCGGGGACAGGTAAAGTCCAAGAGACCCAGTACTTC,CASSYSGTGKVQETQYF,TRBV6-2/TRBV6-3,NA,TRBD1,TRBJ2-5